This TCR beta chain derives from a study of T cell repertoires in cytomegalovirus infection. For the study at large: CMV infection together with matching HLA type was indicated by public TCR beta signatures. Whole-study findings and limits: Dominating the ex vivo response were HLA-C-restricted CMV-specific TCR beta clonotypes.

This clonotype appeared a few times. Its antigen is unidentified. Germline loops: CDR1 SEHNR, CDR2 FQNEAQ (reference sequence). The CDR3 loop spans 17 amino acids. The V gene lost 5 bases and the J gene lost 0 bases, with 19 bases spanning the gap. TCRdb reprocessed the reads via MiXCR and lists one record per CDR3 protein. The table has roughly 300,000 distinct CDR3 sequences, around 25% seen once. Sample: PBMCs. The chain links TRBV7-9 to TRBJ1-1, with D tentatively TRBD1 (6 bases). The clonotype was recovered from a human donor in good health (CMV status not recorded). Some clones in this sample may be carry-over from other donors' samples. CDR3 amino acids: CASSREVGQLMNTEAFF. In DNA form, the CDR3 reads TGTGCCAGCAGCCGGGAGGTAGGACAGCTAATGAACACTGAAGCTTTCTTT.